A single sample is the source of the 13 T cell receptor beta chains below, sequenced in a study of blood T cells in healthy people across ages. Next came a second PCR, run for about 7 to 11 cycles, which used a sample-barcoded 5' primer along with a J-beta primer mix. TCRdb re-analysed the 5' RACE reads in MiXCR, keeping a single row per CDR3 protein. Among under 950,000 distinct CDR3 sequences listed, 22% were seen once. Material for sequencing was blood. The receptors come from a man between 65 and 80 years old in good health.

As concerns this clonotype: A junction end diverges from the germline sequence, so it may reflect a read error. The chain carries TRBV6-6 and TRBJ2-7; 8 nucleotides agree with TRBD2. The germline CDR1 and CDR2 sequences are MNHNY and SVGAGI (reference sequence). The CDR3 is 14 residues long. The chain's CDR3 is CASSYRLANYGQYF. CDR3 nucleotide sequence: TGTGCCAGCAGTTACCGACTAGCGAACTACGGGCAGTACTTC.

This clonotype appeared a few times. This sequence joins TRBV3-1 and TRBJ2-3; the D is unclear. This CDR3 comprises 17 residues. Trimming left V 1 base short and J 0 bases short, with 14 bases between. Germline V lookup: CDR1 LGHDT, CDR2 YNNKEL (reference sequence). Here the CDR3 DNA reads TGTGCCAGCAGCCAAGTGGGTACAACAACTAGCACAGATACGCAGTATTTT. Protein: CASSQVGTTTSTDTQYF.

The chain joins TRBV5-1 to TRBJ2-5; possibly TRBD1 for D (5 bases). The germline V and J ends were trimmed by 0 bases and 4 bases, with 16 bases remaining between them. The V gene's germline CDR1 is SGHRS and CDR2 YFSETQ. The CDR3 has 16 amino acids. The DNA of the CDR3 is TGCGCCAGCAGCTTGGTTGCAGGGCGGACGTCAGAGACCCAGTACTTC. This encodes CASSLVAGRTSETQYF.

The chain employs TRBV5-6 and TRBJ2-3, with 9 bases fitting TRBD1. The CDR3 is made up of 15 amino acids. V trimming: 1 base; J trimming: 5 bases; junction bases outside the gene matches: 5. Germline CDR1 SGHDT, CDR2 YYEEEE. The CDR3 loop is CASSLSGQGKDTQYF. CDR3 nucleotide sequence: TGTGCCAGCAGCTTGTCAGGACAGGGGAAAGATACGCAGTATTTT.

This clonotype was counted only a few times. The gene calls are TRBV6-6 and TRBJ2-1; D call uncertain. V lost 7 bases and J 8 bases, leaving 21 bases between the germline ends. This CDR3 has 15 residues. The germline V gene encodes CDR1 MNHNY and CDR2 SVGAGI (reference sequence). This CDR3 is CASTQIRWSNDEQFF. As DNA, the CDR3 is TGTGCCAGCACGCAGATCCGGTGGAGTAACGATGAGCAGTTCTTC.

This chain's CDR3 is CASSYRGGEKLFF. CDR3 sequence (DNA): TGTGCCAGCAGTTACAGGGGTGGTGAAAAACTGTTTTTT. The gene calls are TRBV6-6 and TRBJ1-4; D is possibly TRBD1 (5 bases). Germline CDR1 is MNHNY and CDR2 is SVGAGI (reference sequence). This CDR3 spans 13 amino acids. Trimming shortened V by 2 bases and J by 7 bases, and 8 bases separated the two germline ends.

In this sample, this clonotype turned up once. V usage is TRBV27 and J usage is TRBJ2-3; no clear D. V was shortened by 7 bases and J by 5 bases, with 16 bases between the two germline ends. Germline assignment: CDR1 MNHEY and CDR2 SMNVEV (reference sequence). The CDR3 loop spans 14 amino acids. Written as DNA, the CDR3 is TGTGCCAGCAAAAGCAGAAGTTCCGTAGATACGCAGTATTTT. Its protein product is CASKSRSSVDTQYF.

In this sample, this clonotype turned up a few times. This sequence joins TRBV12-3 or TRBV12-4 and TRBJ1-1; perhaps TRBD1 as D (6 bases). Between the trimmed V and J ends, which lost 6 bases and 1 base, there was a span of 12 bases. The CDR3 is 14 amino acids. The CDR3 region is CASRPQGQNTEAFF. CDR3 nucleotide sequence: TGTGCCAGCAGGCCACAGGGACAGAACACTGAAGCTTTCTTT.

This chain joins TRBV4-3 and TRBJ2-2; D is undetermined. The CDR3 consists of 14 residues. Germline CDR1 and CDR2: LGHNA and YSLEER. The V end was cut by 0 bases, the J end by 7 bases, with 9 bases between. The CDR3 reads CASSQDRSYGELFF. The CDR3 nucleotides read TGCGCCAGCAGCCAAGATCGGTCCTACGGGGAGCTGTTTTTT.

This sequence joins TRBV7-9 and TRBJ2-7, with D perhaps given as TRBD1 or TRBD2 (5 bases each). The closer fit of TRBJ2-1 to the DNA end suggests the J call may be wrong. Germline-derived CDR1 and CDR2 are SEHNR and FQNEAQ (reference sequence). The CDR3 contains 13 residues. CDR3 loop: CASSPLGAGEQFF. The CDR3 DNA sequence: TGTGCCAGCAGTCCATTAGGGGCGGGTGAGCAGTTCTTC.

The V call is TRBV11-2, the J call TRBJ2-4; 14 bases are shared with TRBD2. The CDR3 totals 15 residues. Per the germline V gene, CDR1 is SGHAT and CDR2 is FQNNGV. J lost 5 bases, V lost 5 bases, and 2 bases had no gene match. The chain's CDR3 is CASSPGLAGENIQYF. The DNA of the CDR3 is TGTGCCAGCAGCCCGGGACTAGCGGGGGAAAACATTCAGTACTTC.

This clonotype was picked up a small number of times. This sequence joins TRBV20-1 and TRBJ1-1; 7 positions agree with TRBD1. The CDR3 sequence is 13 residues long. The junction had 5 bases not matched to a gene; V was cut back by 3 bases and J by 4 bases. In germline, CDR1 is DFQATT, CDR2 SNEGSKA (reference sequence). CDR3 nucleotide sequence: TGCAGTGCTAGTAGAGGGGGCAGCACTGAAGCTTTCTTT. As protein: CSASRGGSTEAFF.

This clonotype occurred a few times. The chain's CDR3 is CASSLRLLTGLIYEQYV. CDR3 coding DNA: TGCGCCAGCAGCTTGCGGCTGCTTACGGGGCTCATCTACGAGCAGTACGTC. The V and J genes are TRBV5-1 and TRBJ2-7; tentatively, D is TRBD1 or TRBD2 (5 bases each). CDR3 length: 17 amino acids. Germline assignment: CDR1 SGHRS and CDR2 YFSETQ. Deletions cut 1 base from V and 3 bases from J, with 20 bases between.